Following are 26 T cell receptor beta chains from one sample sequenced in a study of human T cells and chemical hapten exposure. Via MiXCR, TCRdb re-called the RACE reads, giving one row per CDR3 protein. The repertoire has about 81,000 distinct CDR3 sequences, around 9.6% of them found once; the top ten carry 2.5%. Time point noted: patch test 2, 6 weeks after DPC sensitization. Treatment given: therapeutic diphenylcyclopropenone sensitization with weekly scalp DPC. The sequenced sample was whole blood, obtained in connection with sensitization to the hapten diphenylcyclopropenone (DPC). Receptor source: a woman in her 30s with alopecia areata. Some clones in this sample may be carry-over from other donors' samples.

The CDR3 is CASSRYSGTGTYEQYF. DNA of the CDR3: TGTGCCAGCAGCCGATACTCCGGGACAGGCACCTACGAGCAGTACTTC. J is TRBJ2-7 and V is TRBV3-1, with 8 bases fitting TRBD1. CDR3 size: 16 residues. Germline V lookup: CDR1 LGHDT, CDR2 YNNKEL (reference sequence). The V gene end was trimmed by 4 bases and the J gene end by 2 bases; junction bases not matched to a gene: 10.

This chain uses TRBV6-5 with TRBJ2-1; TRBD1 matches 8 bases. V was clipped by 2 bases and J by 4 bases; unmatched bases: 4. CDR1 and CDR2 from the germline V gene are MNHEY and SVGAGI. CDR3 length equals 15 residues. The CDR3 loop reads CASSYGTGNYNEQFF. The CDR3 nucleotides are TGTGCCAGCAGTTACGGGACAGGAAATTACAATGAGCAGTTCTTC.

The chain joins TRBV18 to TRBJ1-1; D might be TRBD1 (6 bases). The CDR3 length is 14 residues. V was clipped by 5 bases and J by 3 bases, with 13 bases between them. Germline V gene data show CDR1 as KGHSH and CDR2 as LQKENI. In DNA, the CDR3 is TGTGCCAGCTCATACAGGGAACGGGACACTGAAGCTTTCTTT. It specifies CASSYRERDTEAFF.

This chain uses TRBV18 with TRBJ2-7; perhaps TRBD2 as D (7 bases). CDR3 length equals 15 residues. Germline V gene data show CDR1 as KGHSH and CDR2 as LQKENI. Trimming took 1 base from V and 1 from J, leaving 11 bases between them. The DNA of the CDR3 is TGTGCCAGCTCACCACATGGGGGGGCGTCCTACGAGCAGTACTTC. It translates to CASSPHGGASYEQYF.

V and J are TRBV3-1 and TRBJ2-7, with D unclear. CDR1 is LGHDT, CDR2 YNNKEL, per germline (reference sequence). Trimming removed 4 bases from V and 3 bases from J, with 13 bases in between. The CDR3 has 14 residues. The CDR3 loop reads CASSPRRTYYEQYF. The CDR3 nucleotides read TGTGCCAGCAGCCCTCGGCGCACCTACTACGAGCAGTACTTC.

This clonotype was seen more than once but under ten times. The chain is built from TRBV6-1 and TRBJ1-2; no definite D call. The CDR3 has 14 amino acids. V lost 7 bases and J lost 1, with 13 bases in between. Germline CDR1 and CDR2: MNHNS and SASEGT. As DNA, the CDR3 is TGTGCCAGCACTTATATGACGGATAACTATGGCTACACCTTC. Amino acid sequence: CASTYMTDNYGYTF.

At least ten counts were recorded for this clonotype. This chain joins TRBV7-9 and TRBJ1-1, with TRBD1 matching over 7 bases. Germline loops: CDR1 SEHNR, CDR2 FQNEAQ (reference sequence). V was pared by 4 bases and J by 1 base, with 3 bases of the junction left unmatched. There are 14 residues in the CDR3. CDR3 region: CASSWGTANTEAFF. In nucleotides, the CDR3 is TGTGCCAGCAGCTGGGGGACAGCGAACACTGAAGCTTTCTTT.

This clonotype appeared many times. The chain has TRBV7-2 and TRBJ2-2; 10 bases are a match to TRBD2. With 5 bases clipped from V and 5 bases from J, the junction kept 11 bases outside the gene matches. The germline V gene encodes CDR1 SGHTA and CDR2 FQGNSA. This CDR3 has 17 amino acids. The CDR3 protein is CASSPSAGGLGTGELFF. The CDR3 DNA reads as TGTGCCAGCAGCCCATCAGCGGGAGGGCTGGGTACCGGGGAGCTGTTTTTT. The complete variable domain, with remaining parts taken from reference TRBV7-2 and TRBJ2-2, reads GAGVSQSPSNKVTEKGKDVELRCDPISGHTALYWYRQSLGQGLEFLIYFQGNSAPDKSGLPSDRFSAERTGGSVSTLTIQRTQQEDSAVYLCASSPSAGGLGTGELFFGEGSRLTVL.

The chain carries TRBV12-3 or TRBV12-4 and TRBJ2-2; 10 bases align to TRBD2. Losses at the gene ends were 5 bases for V and 6 bases for J; bases not matched to a gene: 3. The CDR3 has 14 residues. The CDR3 region is CASSQLAGAGELFF. As DNA, the CDR3 is TGTGCCAGCAGTCAGCTAGCGGGAGCCGGGGAGCTGTTTTTT.

This clonotype occurred many times. V usage is TRBV29-1 and J usage is TRBJ2-5, with D perhaps TRBD1 (6 bases). The germline V gene has CDR1 SQVTM and CDR2 ANQGSEA. V was pared by 7 bases and J by 3 bases, with 12 bases between. The CDR3 has 12 residues. The CDR3 reads CSAKRTEETQYF. The CDR3 nucleotides are TGCAGCGCTAAGAGGACAGAAGAGACCCAGTACTTC. Full variable domain (rest looked up from reference TRBV29-1 and TRBJ2-5): SAVISQKPSRDICQRGTSLTIQCQVDSQVTMMFWYRQQPGQSLTLIATANQGSEATYESGFVIDKFPISRPNLTFSTLTVSNMSPEDSSIYLCSAKRTEETQYFGPGTRLLVL.

This clonotype came up many times. V gene TRBV18 combines with J gene TRBJ2-1; either TRBD1 or TRBD2 may fit D (5 bases each). This CDR3 spans 11 amino acids. CDR1 and CDR2 from the germline V gene are KGHSH and LQKENI. Trimming removed 3 bases at V and 8 bases at J, with 5 bases between. The CDR3: CASSPGDEQFF. In DNA, the CDR3 is TGTGCCAGCTCACCGGGGGATGAGCAGTTCTTC.

J is TRBJ2-1 and V is TRBV11-1; TRBD2 matches at 11 bases. This CDR3 spans 15 amino acids. V shed 5 bases and J 6 bases; nucleotides not matched to a gene: 6. Germline CDR1 and CDR2: SGHAT and FQDESV (reference sequence). The CDR3 loop reads CASSRTSGSFNEQFF. The CDR3 DNA reads TGTGCCAGCAGCCGAACTAGCGGGAGTTTCAATGAGCAGTTCTTC.

The sample holds a few counts of this clonotype. The chain employs TRBV20-1 and TRBJ1-2; maybe TRBD1 (6 bases). Germline values: CDR1 DFQATT, CDR2 SNEGSKA (reference sequence). The CDR3 extends over 13 amino acids. The V end was cut by 6 bases, the J end by 3 bases, with 14 bases between. CDR3 nucleotides: TGCAGTGCAGGCCAGGGGAGCGACTATGGCTACACCTTC. Translating gives CSAGQGSDYGYTF.

V usage is TRBV6-2 or TRBV6-3 and J usage is TRBJ2-1; D is undetermined. Germline V gene sequence: CDR1 MNHEY, CDR2 SVGEGT. The CDR3 contains 15 residues. Between the trimmed V and J ends, which lost 4 bases and 8 bases, there was a span of 18 bases. This CDR3 is CASSSAGNHPDEQFF. DNA for the CDR3: TGTGCCAGCAGTTCTGCTGGGAACCACCCCGATGAGCAGTTCTTC.

The chain combines TRBV12-3 or TRBV12-4 with TRBJ1-4; D uncertain. CDR3 size: 13 residues. V was clipped by 5 bases and J by 6 bases, with 10 bases between them. CDR3 bases: TGTGCCAGCAGTGGATACCCAGATGAAAAACTGTTTTTT. Translated: CASSGYPDEKLFF.

In this sample, this clonotype turned up a few times. The genes are TRBV20-1 and TRBJ2-3; unclear D gene. The CDR3 length is 11 residues. CDR1 and CDR2 from the germline V gene are DFQATT and SNEGSKA (reference sequence). V was trimmed by 7 bases and J by 6 bases, leaving 11 bases between them. The chain's CDR3 is CSGRIVDTQYF. The CDR3 DNA reads as TGCAGTGGGCGCATAGTCGATACGCAGTATTTT.

This clonotype was seen many times. Here the CDR3 DNA reads TGTGCCAGCAGCCTTTCGGACAGGTTTAACTATGGCTACACCTTC. Its translation is CASSLSDRFNYGYTF. This chain uses TRBV5-5 with TRBJ1-2; TRBD1 matches at 7 bases. With 4 bases clipped from V and 1 base from J, the junction kept 7 bases outside the gene matches. The germline V gene has CDR1 SGHKS and CDR2 YYEKEE (reference sequence). The CDR3 totals 15 residues.

There are many counts of this clonotype. CDR3 residues: CASSQDIQAEAFF. In nucleotides, the CDR3 is TGTGCCAGCAGCCAAGATATTCAAGCTGAAGCTTTCTTT. This chain connects TRBV4-2 to TRBJ1-1; D is uncertain. There are 13 residues in the CDR3. The V gene's germline CDR1 is LGHNA and CDR2 YNFKEQ. V lost 0 bases and J lost 6, with 8 bases in between.

This CDR3 is CASSPTLEADGYTF. The DNA for the CDR3 is TGTGCCAGCTCACCTACGTTGGAGGCCGATGGCTACACCTTC. The genes are TRBV18 and TRBJ1-2; the D is unclear. CDR1 is KGHSH and CDR2 is LQKENI in the germline V gene. V lost 3 bases and J lost 6, with 14 bases in between. This CDR3 has 14 residues. The full variable domain, with the rest looked up from reference TRBV18 and TRBJ1-2, is NAGVMQNPRHLVRRRGQEARLRCSPMKGHSHVYWYRQLPEEGLKFMVYLQKENIIDESGMPKERFSAEFPKEGPSILRIQQVVRGDSAAYFCASSPTLEADGYTFGSGTRLTVV.

For this clonotype: This clone may be a read error of a much larger clone one base away. The chain uses TRBV15 and TRBJ2-4; unclear D gene. Trimming removed 0 bases at V and 2 bases at J, with 8 bases between. Germline values: CDR1 LNHNV, CDR2 YYDKDF (reference sequence). CDR3 length equals 15 residues. This CDR3 reads CATSREHHPKNIQYF. In DNA, the CDR3 is TGTGCCACCAGCAGAGAACATCACCCCAAAAACATTCAGTACTTC.

This clonotype was counted between two and nine times. The chain carries TRBV20-1 and TRBJ2-1; 11 nucleotides agree with TRBD2. The V and J ends lost 5 bases and 9 bases, in that order; junction bases with no gene match: 9. CDR1 and CDR2 (germline): DFQATT, SNEGSKA (reference sequence). The CDR3 runs 14 residues. CDR3 coding DNA: TGCAGTGCTGATAGCGGGAGGGACCCAAGTGAGCAGTTCTTC. Amino acid sequence: CSADSGRDPSEQFF.

At least ten counts were recorded for this clonotype. The chain employs TRBV18 and TRBJ2-7; weak D call: TRBD2 (6 bases). CDR1 is KGHSH, CDR2 LQKENI, per germline. This CDR3 region has 14 residues. Trimming left V 2 bases short and J 3 bases short, with 11 bases between. The CDR3 DNA is TGTGCCAGCTCACCAACGGGACTCCTCTACGAGCAGTACTTC. It specifies CASSPTGLLYEQYF.

Note on this clonotype: A read error may be the cause here, since a much bigger clone is one base away. The rearrangement joins TRBV6-5 to TRBJ1-1; D ambiguous. The V end was cut by 6 bases, the J end by 0 bases, with 8 bases between. Germline CDR1 and CDR2: MNHEY and SVGAGI. CDR3 size: 13 residues. The CDR3 sequence: CASRTRMNTEAFF. DNA for the CDR3: TGTGCCAGCAGAACACGCATGAACACTGAAGCTTTCTTT.

At least ten counts were recorded for this clonotype. The chain combines TRBV29-1 with TRBJ1-1; 9 nucleotides agree with TRBD1. J was trimmed by 4 bases and V by 6 bases; bases with no gene match: 9. The length of the CDR3 is 14 residues. Germline V gives CDR1 SQVTM, CDR2 ANQGSEA. The CDR3 sequence: CSVGQGILSTEAFF. The DNA of the CDR3 is TGCAGCGTAGGACAGGGGATATTGAGCACTGAAGCTTTCTTT.

J is TRBJ2-7 and V is TRBV28; unclear D gene. This CDR3 has 11 residues. V was trimmed by 5 bases and J by 3 bases, leaving 5 bases between them. Germline CDR1 MDHEN, CDR2 SYDVKM. CDR3 DNA sequence: TGTGCCAGCAGTGACAACTACGAGCAGTACTTC. It yields the protein CASSDNYEQYF.

The chain couples TRBV29-1 to TRBJ1-2, with TRBD1 matching 7 bases. The germline gives CDR1 SQVTM, CDR2 ANQGSEA. This CDR3 is 13 amino acids long. Losses at the gene ends were 7 bases for V and 6 bases for J; bases not matched to a gene: 11. The CDR3 sequence is CSGLILGQHGYTF. In DNA, the CDR3 is TGCAGCGGTCTGATCCTGGGACAGCATGGCTACACCTTC.